Listed below are T cell receptor beta chains from one sample, sequenced in a study of T-cell reconstitution after alpha-beta-depleted transplantation in children. TCRdb reprocessed the PCR reads via MiXCR and lists one record per CDR3 protein. The table has around 370,000 distinct CDR3 sequences, 16% seen once; the top ten hold 35% to 50%. The material was PBMCs, mostly from graft donor cells, obtained 360 days after TCRalphabeta/CD19-depleted stem cell transplant. Source of these receptors: a male patient between 2 and 15 years old who had a stem cell transplant for acute lymphoblastic leukemia, so the T cells may come from the graft donor. Each CDR3 is given with its conserved first and last residue.

v_call,cdr3_aa
TRBV7-2,CASSPTTLTSRHEQYF
TRBV4-1,CASSQTGRMRDSSEKLFF
TRBV29-1,CSVAGAGANVLTF
TRBV7-9,CASSLDGQPQHF
TRBV11-2,CASSHRDREANEQFF
TRBV27,CASSFEGQGQETQYF
TRBV2,CASSVGQINEKLFF
TRBV7-9,CASSRTVPPDTQYF
TRBV4-3,CASSQERGTGELFF
TRBV5-1,CASSLGHDYGYTF
TRBV24-1,CATSDGLGKLFF
TRBV7-9,CASSAGHSNQPQHF
TRBV5-5,CASSFPGVETQYF
TRBV4-3,CASSQEGLREVRLGTDTQYF
TRBV11-2,CASSLDLKWEATNEKLFF
TRBV24-1,CATSPAGTDTQYF
TRBV6-1,CASSRGQGTNQPQHF
TRBV12-3/TRBV12-4,CASSLSRRDEQYF
TRBV4-3,CASSQDRGTGSYEQYF
TRBV20-1,CSAPLAVQETQYF
TRBV5-1,CASRVGDTQYF
TRBV9,CASSGLAGIADTQYF
TRBV29-1,CSVETRVEQFF
TRBV30,CAWSVQARGKLFF
TRBV7-2,CASSWAENQPQHF
TRBV12-3/TRBV12-4,CASSLQGFAYGYTF
TRBV7-2,CASSLPRGQGASYEQYF
TRBV3-1,CASSQVPGEGRSGELFF
TRBV7-9,CASSLEGGWYYEQYF
TRBV4-1,CASNWRGGGTDTQYF
TRBV5-1,CASAQGAKNTEAFF
TRBV29-1,CSVGGRAFYEQYF
TRBV28,CASSLFPGGGQPQHF
TRBV25-1,CASSELDRGDSPLHF
TRBV30,CAWSPWRGMNTGELFF
TRBV7-6,CASSRPIYKGTGGTDTLTDTQYF
TRBV5-1,CASSLAPLGTGELFF
TRBV5-1,CASSFLGLGETQYF
TRBV7-9,CASNPRTINTGELFF
TRBV4-1,CASSQTHLPTGFGTEAFF
TRBV5-6,CATHALGVRPWGNEQFF
TRBV7-8,CASSLASGYHQPQHF
TRBV29-1,CSVAGTTILYEQYF
TRBV4-3,CASSRTRASSYEQYF
TRBV29-1,CSALSGRSYEQYF
TRBV5-1,CASSRLADFYNEQFF
TRBV29-1,CSVEVVRGLGYTF
TRBV12-3/TRBV12-4,CASSLGQVGEKLFF
TRBV18,CASSHNRAGNQPQHF
TRBV7-2,CASSLPRPEQFF
TRBV9,CASSLAVAGVPGELFF
TRBV5-1,CASSILAGTDTQYF
TRBV7-2,CASRTGQETQYF
TRBV12-3/TRBV12-4,CASTNWGGRSEQYF
TRBV29-1,CSAKLAGVADTQYF
TRBV4-1,CASSPGQGSYEQYF
TRBV4-2,CASSLENGEKLFF
TRBV20-1,CSARRGVRERGETQYF
TRBV5-1,CASSLGRGTGLNTEAFF